A selection of T cell receptor beta chains follows, all from one sample in a study of shared clonotypes between healthy human individuals. Some clones are missing from TCRdb's copy, which holds only in-frame ones; the method was immunoSEQ multiplex PCR. This table holds under 550,000 clones, roughly 95% found once. The sample comprised naive CD4+ T cells sorted from blood. These receptors came from a woman in her twenties or thirties in good health. CDR3s include the opening cysteine and the closing phenylalanine or tryptophan. The D gene is left open where the match is weak. Rows may omit the clone size; those that give it use once, few, many or a size class.

d_gene: .
abundance: .
j_gene: TRBJ2-5
v_gene: TRBV30
len: 12
CDR3aa: CAWATPSETQYF
CDR3nt: TGTGCCTGGGCTACACCGTCGGAGACCCAGTACTTC

d_gene: TRBD1
abundance: .
j_gene: TRBJ1-1
v_gene: TRBV27
len: 17
CDR3aa: CASSSRTGGALNTEAFF
CDR3nt: TGTGCCAGCAGTTCAAGGACAGGGGGGGCCCTCAACACTGAAGCTTTCTTT

d_gene: TRBD2
abundance: .
j_gene: TRBJ2-7
v_gene: TRBV28
len: 15
CDR3aa: CASSFRGRPSYEQYF
CDR3nt: TGTGCCAGCAGTTTCCGCGGGAGACCCTCCTACGAGCAGTACTTC

d_gene: TRBD1
abundance: .
j_gene: TRBJ2-7
v_gene: TRBV5-1
len: 13
CDR3aa: CASSRDRGDEQYF
CDR3nt: TGCGCCAGCAGCAGAGACAGGGGGGACGAGCAGTACTTC

d_gene: .
abundance: .
j_gene: TRBJ1-4
v_gene: TRBV7-2
len: 17
CDR3aa: CASSLYRTGGINEKLFF
CDR3nt: TGTGCCAGCAGCCTCTACCGGACGGGGGGGATTAATGAAAAACTGTTTTTT

d_gene: .
abundance: .
j_gene: TRBJ2-1
v_gene: TRBV9
len: 16
CDR3aa: CASSATGSGWYNEQFF
CDR3nt: TGTGCCAGCAGCGCAACGGGCAGCGGGTGGTACAATGAGCAGTTCTTC

d_gene: .
abundance: .
j_gene: TRBJ2-7
v_gene: TRBV7-2
len: 14
CDR3aa: CASSPTPDGWEQYF
CDR3nt: TGTGCCAGCAGCCCAACTCCAGACGGATGGGAGCAGTACTTC

d_gene: .
abundance: .
j_gene: TRBJ1-1
v_gene: TRBV19
len: 14
CDR3aa: CASSINSPGAEAFF
CDR3nt: TGTGCCAGTAGTATTAATTCTCCGGGGGCTGAAGCTTTCTTT

d_gene: TRBD2
abundance: .
j_gene: TRBJ2-3
v_gene: TRBV9
len: 16
CDR3aa: CASSVLAGDGTDTQYF
CDR3nt: TGTGCCAGCAGCGTACTAGCGGGAGACGGGACAGATACGCAGTATTTT

d_gene: .
abundance: once
j_gene: TRBJ2-7
v_gene: TRBV19
len: 16
CDR3aa: CASSIVSAGLGYEQYF
CDR3nt: TGTGCCAGTAGTATAGTGTCGGCGGGATTGGGTTACGAGCAGTACTTC

d_gene: .
abundance: .
j_gene: TRBJ2-2
v_gene: TRBV6-5
len: 15
CDR3aa: CASTPRGRGTGELFF
CDR3nt: TGTGCCAGCACCCCCCGGGGCCGAGGCACCGGGGAGCTGTTTTTT

d_gene: .
abundance: once
j_gene: TRBJ2-2
v_gene: TRBV7-2
len: 12
CDR3aa: CASSSDWGELFF
CDR3nt: TGTGCCAGCAGCTCGGATTGGGGGGAGCTGTTTTTT

d_gene: .
abundance: .
j_gene: TRBJ1-2
v_gene: TRBV29-1
len: 9
CDR3aa: CSVDLADTF
CDR3nt: TGCAGCGTTGATCTGGCTGACACCTTC

d_gene: .
abundance: .
j_gene: TRBJ2-7
v_gene: TRBV27
len: 14
CDR3aa: CASSSPAKGYEQYF
CDR3nt: TGTGCCAGCAGTTCTCCCGCGAAGGGCTACGAGCAGTACTTC

d_gene: TRBD2
abundance: .
j_gene: TRBJ2-6
v_gene: TRBV10-1
len: 16
CDR3aa: CASSESAGAGANVLTF
CDR3nt: TGCGCCAGCAGTGAGTCGGCGGGAGCTGGGGCCAACGTCCTGACTTTC

d_gene: .
abundance: .
j_gene: TRBJ2-7
v_gene: TRBV5-1
len: 14
CDR3aa: CASSFAGEHYEQYF
CDR3nt: TGCGCCAGCAGCTTCGCCGGGGAACACTACGAGCAGTACTTC

d_gene: .
abundance: .
j_gene: TRBJ2-6
v_gene: TRBV5-1
len: 15
CDR3aa: CASSIGGSGANVLTF
CDR3nt: TGCGCCAGCAGCATAGGAGGCTCTGGGGCCAACGTCCTGACTTTC

d_gene: .
abundance: .
j_gene: TRBJ2-4
v_gene: TRBV4-1
len: 17
CDR3aa: CASSQDYGPIAKNIQYF
CDR3nt: TGCGCCAGCAGCCAAGATTACGGACCGATAGCCAAAAACATTCAGTACTTC

d_gene: .
abundance: .
j_gene: TRBJ2-6
v_gene: TRBV4-1
len: 18
CDR3aa: CASSQEGAASSGANVLTF
CDR3nt: TGCGCCAGCAGCCAAGAGGGGGCCGCAAGCTCTGGGGCCAACGTCCTGACTTTC

d_gene: TRBD2
abundance: .
j_gene: TRBJ2-1
v_gene: TRBV5-1
len: 14
CDR3aa: CASSLGTSGRGKFF
CDR3nt: TGCGCCAGCAGCTTGGGGACTAGCGGGAGGGGGAAATTCTTC

d_gene: .
abundance: .
j_gene: TRBJ1-5
v_gene: TRBV6-1
len: 16
CDR3aa: CASSESGIYSNQPQHF
CDR3nt: TGTGCCAGCAGTGAGTCAGGGATCTACAGCAATCAGCCCCAGCATTTT

d_gene: .
abundance: .
j_gene: TRBJ1-3
v_gene: TRBV2
len: 15
CDR3aa: CASSDRGASGNTIYF
CDR3nt: TGTGCCAGCAGTGACCGGGGGGCATCTGGAAACACCATATATTTT

d_gene: TRBD2
abundance: .
j_gene: TRBJ2-1
v_gene: TRBV19
len: 16
CDR3aa: CASSIALAGAYNEQFF
CDR3nt: TGTGCCAGTAGTATAGCACTAGCGGGCGCCTACAATGAGCAGTTCTTC

d_gene: TRBD1
abundance: .
j_gene: TRBJ2-7
v_gene: TRBV29-1
len: 12
CDR3aa: CSVEGTGDEQYF
CDR3nt: TGCAGCGTTGAGGGGACAGGGGACGAGCAGTACTTC

d_gene: TRBD2
abundance: .
j_gene: TRBJ2-1
v_gene: TRBV4-2
len: 18
CDR3aa: CASSRQPSGTSGFNEQFF
CDR3nt: TGTGCCAGCAGCCGCCAGCCCTCGGGGACTAGCGGGTTTAATGAGCAGTTCTTC

d_gene: TRBD1
abundance: .
j_gene: TRBJ2-7
v_gene: TRBV25-1
len: 13
CDR3aa: CASRTGASYEQYF
CDR3nt: TGTGCCAGCAGAACAGGGGCGTCCTACGAGCAGTACTTC

d_gene: TRBD1
abundance: once
j_gene: TRBJ2-7
v_gene: TRBV27
len: 14
CDR3aa: CASSSTGATYEQYF
CDR3nt: TGTGCCAGCAGCAGCACAGGGGCCACCTACGAGCAGTACTTC

d_gene: .
abundance: .
j_gene: TRBJ2-3
v_gene: TRBV2
len: 14
CDR3aa: CASSVPLSTDTQYF
CDR3nt: TGTGCCAGCAGTGTCCCCCTCAGCACAGATACGCAGTATTTT

d_gene: .
abundance: once
j_gene: TRBJ1-5
v_gene: TRBV18
len: 16
CDR3aa: CASSPSAQGSNQPQHF
CDR3nt: TGTGCCAGCTCACCATCTGCCCAGGGTAGCAATCAGCCCCAGCATTTT

d_gene: .
abundance: .
j_gene: TRBJ2-5
v_gene: TRBV28
len: 16
CDR3aa: CASSSPGDRSPETQYF
CDR3nt: TGTGCCAGCAGTTCCCCAGGCGACAGGTCCCCAGAGACCCAGTACTTC

d_gene: TRBD2
abundance: .
j_gene: TRBJ2-7
v_gene: TRBV29-1
len: 14
CDR3aa: CSVLKTSGAYEQYF
CDR3nt: TGCAGCGTCTTAAAGACTAGCGGGGCATACGAGCAGTACTTC

d_gene: TRBD1
abundance: .
j_gene: TRBJ2-6
v_gene: TRBV19
len: 15
CDR3aa: CAVGQVGSGANVLTF
CDR3nt: TGTGCCGTCGGACAGGTGGGCTCTGGGGCCAACGTCCTGACTTTC

d_gene: .
abundance: once
j_gene: TRBJ2-7
v_gene: TRBV7-2
len: 13
CDR3aa: CASSLAASYEQYF
CDR3nt: TGTGCCAGCAGCTTAGCGGCTAGCTACGAGCAGTACTTC

d_gene: .
abundance: .
j_gene: TRBJ2-1
v_gene: TRBV5-1
len: 16
CDR3aa: CASSLAGTRGLNEQFF
CDR3nt: TGCGCCAGCAGCTTGGCCGGGACCCGAGGGCTGAATGAGCAGTTCTTC

d_gene: .
abundance: .
j_gene: TRBJ1-3
v_gene: TRBV19
len: 14
CDR3aa: CASGSWSSGNTIYF
CDR3nt: TGTGCCAGTGGCTCGTGGAGCTCTGGAAACACCATATATTTT

d_gene: .
abundance: .
j_gene: TRBJ2-1
v_gene: TRBV11-3
len: 14
CDR3aa: CASSLGGSYNEQFF
CDR3nt: TGTGCCAGCAGCTTGGGCGGCTCCTACAATGAGCAGTTCTTC

d_gene: TRBD1
abundance: .
j_gene: TRBJ2-7
v_gene: TRBV6-1
len: 14
CDR3aa: CASNLQGSPYEQYF
CDR3nt: TGTGCCAGCAATTTACAGGGGTCACCCTACGAGCAGTACTTC

d_gene: .
abundance: .
j_gene: TRBJ1-3
v_gene: TRBV29-1
len: 13
CDR3aa: CSVVVGGGNTIYF
CDR3nt: TGCAGCGTTGTGGTCGGGGGTGGAAACACCATATATTTT

d_gene: .
abundance: .
j_gene: TRBJ2-7
v_gene: TRBV28
len: 14
CDR3aa: CASSDSQKSYEQYF
CDR3nt: TGTGCCAGCAGTGACTCTCAAAAGTCCTACGAGCAGTACTTC

d_gene: TRBD1
abundance: .
j_gene: TRBJ1-1
v_gene: TRBV16
len: 14
CDR3aa: CASSQRQGDTEAFF
CDR3nt: TGTGCCAGCAGCCAAAGACAGGGCGACACTGAAGCTTTCTTT

d_gene: TRBD2
abundance: .
j_gene: TRBJ2-7
v_gene: TRBV7-9
len: 16
CDR3aa: CASSPPGLAGVNEQYF
CDR3nt: TGTGCCAGCAGCCCACCTGGACTAGCGGGAGTAAACGAGCAGTACTTC